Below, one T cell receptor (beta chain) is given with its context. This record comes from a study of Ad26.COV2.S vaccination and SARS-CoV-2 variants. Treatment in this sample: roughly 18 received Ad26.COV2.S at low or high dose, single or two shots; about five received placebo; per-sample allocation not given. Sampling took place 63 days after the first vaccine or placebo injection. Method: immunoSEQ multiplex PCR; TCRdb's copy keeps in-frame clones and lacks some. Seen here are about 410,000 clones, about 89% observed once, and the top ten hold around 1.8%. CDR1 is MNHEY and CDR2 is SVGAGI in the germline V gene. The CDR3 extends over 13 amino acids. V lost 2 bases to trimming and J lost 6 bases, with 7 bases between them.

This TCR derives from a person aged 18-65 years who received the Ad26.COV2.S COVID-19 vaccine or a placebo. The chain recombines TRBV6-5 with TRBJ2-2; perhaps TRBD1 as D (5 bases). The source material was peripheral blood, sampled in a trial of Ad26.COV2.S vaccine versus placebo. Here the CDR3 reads CASSYVGPGELFF. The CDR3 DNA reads TGTGCCAGCAGTTACGTGGGGCCCGGGGAGCTGTTTTTT.